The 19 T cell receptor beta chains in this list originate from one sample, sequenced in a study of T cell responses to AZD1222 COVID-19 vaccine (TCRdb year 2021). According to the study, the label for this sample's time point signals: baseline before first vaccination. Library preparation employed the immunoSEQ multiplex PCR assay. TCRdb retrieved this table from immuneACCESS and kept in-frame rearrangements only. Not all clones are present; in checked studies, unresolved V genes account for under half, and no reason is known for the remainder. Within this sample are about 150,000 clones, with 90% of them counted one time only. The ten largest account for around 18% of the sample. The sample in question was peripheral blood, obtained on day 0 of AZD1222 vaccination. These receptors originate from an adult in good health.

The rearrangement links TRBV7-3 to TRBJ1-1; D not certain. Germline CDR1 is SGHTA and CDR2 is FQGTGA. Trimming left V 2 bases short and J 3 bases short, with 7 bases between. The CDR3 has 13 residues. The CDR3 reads CASSLGPDTEAFF. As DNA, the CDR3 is TGTGCCAGCAGCTTAGGACCCGACACTGAAGCTTTCTTT.

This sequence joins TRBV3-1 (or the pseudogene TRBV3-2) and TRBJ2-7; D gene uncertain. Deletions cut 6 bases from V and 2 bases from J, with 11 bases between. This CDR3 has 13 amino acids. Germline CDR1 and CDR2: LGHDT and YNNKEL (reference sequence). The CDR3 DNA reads TGTGCCAGCAGTCAAAGGCTGGCCTACGAGCAGTACTTC. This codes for CASSQRLAYEQYF.

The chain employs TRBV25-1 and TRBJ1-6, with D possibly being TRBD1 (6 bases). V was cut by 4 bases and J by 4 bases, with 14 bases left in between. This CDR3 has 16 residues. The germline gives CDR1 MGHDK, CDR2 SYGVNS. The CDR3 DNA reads TGTGCCAGCAGTGTCGACAGGCTACGTTATAATTCACCCCTCCACTTT. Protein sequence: CASSVDRLRYNSPLHF.

CDR3 sequence (DNA): TGTGCCAGCAGTGTCTCTAGCGGGAGCACAGATACGCAGTATTTT. Translating gives CASSVSSGSTDTQYF. J is TRBJ2-3 and V is TRBV6-4; 8 bases are shared with TRBD2. From germline, CDR1 is MRHNA and CDR2 SNTAGT. This CDR3 spans 15 amino acids. Losses at the gene ends were 4 bases for V and 0 bases for J; bases not matched to a gene: 3.

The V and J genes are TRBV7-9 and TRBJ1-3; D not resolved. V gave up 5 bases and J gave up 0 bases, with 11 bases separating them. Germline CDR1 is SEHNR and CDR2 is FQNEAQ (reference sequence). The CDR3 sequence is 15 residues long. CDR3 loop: CASSPPGSSGNTIYF. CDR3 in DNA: TGTGCCAGCAGCCCTCCCGGCAGCTCTGGAAACACCATATATTTT.

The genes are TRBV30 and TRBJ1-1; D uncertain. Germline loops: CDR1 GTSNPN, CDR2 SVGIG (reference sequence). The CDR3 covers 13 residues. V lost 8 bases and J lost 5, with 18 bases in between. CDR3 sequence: CAGSSMRKTEAFF. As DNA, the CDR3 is TGTGCCGGATCCTCGATGAGGAAAACTGAAGCTTTCTTT.

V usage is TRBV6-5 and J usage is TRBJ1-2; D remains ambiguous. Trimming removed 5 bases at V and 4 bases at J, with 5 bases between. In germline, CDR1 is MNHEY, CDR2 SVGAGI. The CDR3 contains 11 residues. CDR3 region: CASSRLYGYTF. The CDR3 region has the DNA TGTGCCAGCAGTAGGCTCTATGGCTACACCTTC.

The CDR3 DNA follows: TGTGCCAGCTCACCGAGGGTCGGGTTGAGCGGGGACAATGAGCAGTTCTTC. Translated: CASSPRVGLSGDNEQFF. The V and J genes are TRBV18 and TRBJ2-1, with TRBD2 identical over 7 bases. The CDR3 is made up of 17 amino acids. Germline V gene lookup returns CDR1 KGHSH and CDR2 LQKENI. J gave up 5 bases and V 3 bases, and 13 bases lay outside the gene matches.

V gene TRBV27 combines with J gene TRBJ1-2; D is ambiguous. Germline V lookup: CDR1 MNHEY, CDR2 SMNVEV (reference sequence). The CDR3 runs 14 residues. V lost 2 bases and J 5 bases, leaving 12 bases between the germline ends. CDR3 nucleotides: TGTGCCAGCAGTTTACTCCCCCGTCTGTATGGCTACACCTTC. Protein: CASSLLPRLYGYTF.

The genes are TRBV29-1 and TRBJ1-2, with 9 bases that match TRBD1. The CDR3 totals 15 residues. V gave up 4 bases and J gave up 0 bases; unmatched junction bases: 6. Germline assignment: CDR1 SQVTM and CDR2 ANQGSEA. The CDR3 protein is CSVGRDRVSNYGYTF. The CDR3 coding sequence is TGCAGCGTTGGGAGGGACAGGGTATCTAACTATGGCTACACCTTC.

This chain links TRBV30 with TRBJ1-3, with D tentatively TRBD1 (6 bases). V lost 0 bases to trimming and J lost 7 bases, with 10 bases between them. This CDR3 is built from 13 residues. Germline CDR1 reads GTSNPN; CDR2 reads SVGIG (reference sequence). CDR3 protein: CAWSVSGGNTIYF. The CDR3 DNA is TGTGCCTGGAGTGTATCTGGGGGCAACACCATATATTTT. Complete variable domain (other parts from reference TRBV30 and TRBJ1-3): SQTIHQWPATLVQPVGSPLSLECTVEGTSNPNLYWYRQAAGRGLQLLFYSVGIGQISSEVPQNLSASRPQDRQFILSSKKLLLSDSGFYLCAWSVSGGNTIYFGEGSWLTVV.

The CDR3 sequence is CASGAGHPRTEAFF. The CDR3 DNA reads as TGTGCTAGTGGCGCGGGACACCCGAGGACTGAAGCTTTCTTT. V and J are TRBV12-5 and TRBJ1-1; TRBD1 is a possible D gene (6 bases). V lost 6 bases and J lost 5, with 16 bases in between. Germline V gene sequence: CDR1 LGHNT, CDR2 FRNRAP. This CDR3 has 14 amino acids.

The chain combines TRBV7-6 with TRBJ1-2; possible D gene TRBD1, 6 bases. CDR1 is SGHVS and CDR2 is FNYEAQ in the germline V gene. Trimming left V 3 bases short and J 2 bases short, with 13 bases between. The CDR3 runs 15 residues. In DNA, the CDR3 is TGTGCCAGCAGCTTGGGGGCAGGGGAGAACTATGGCTACACCTTC. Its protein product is CASSLGAGENYGYTF.

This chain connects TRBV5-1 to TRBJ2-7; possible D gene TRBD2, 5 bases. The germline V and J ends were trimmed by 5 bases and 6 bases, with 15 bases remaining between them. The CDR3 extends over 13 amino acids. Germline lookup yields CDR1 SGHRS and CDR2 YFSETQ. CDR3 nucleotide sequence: TGCGCCAGCAGGCTCGGAGGTGAATCCGAGCAGTACTTC. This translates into CASRLGGESEQYF.

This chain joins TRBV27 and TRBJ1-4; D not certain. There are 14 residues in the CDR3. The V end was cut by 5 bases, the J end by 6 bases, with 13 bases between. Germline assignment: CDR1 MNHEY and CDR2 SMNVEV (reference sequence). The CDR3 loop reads CASSPLRWDEKLFF. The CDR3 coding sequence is TGTGCCAGCAGTCCCCTCCGGTGGGATGAAAAACTGTTTTTT.

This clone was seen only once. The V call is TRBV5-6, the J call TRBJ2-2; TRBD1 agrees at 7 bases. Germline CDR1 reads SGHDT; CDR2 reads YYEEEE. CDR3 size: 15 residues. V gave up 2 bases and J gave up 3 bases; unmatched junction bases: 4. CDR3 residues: CASSFRQGDTGELFF. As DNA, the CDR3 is TGTGCCAGCAGCTTCAGACAGGGCGACACCGGGGAGCTGTTTTTT.

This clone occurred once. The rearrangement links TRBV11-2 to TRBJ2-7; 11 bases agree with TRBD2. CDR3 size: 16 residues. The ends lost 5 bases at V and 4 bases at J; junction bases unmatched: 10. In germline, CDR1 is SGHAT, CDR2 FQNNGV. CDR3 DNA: TGTGCCAGCAGCACCGATCCGGGACTAGCGGCTTACGAGCAGTACTTC. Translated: CASSTDPGLAAYEQYF.

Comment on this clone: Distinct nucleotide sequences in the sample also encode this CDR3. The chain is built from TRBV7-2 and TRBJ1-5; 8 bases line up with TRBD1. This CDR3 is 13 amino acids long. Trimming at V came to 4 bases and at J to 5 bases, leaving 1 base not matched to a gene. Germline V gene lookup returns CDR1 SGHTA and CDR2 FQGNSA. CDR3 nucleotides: TGTGCCAGCAGCTACAGGGGGGATCAGCCCCAGCATTTT. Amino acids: CASSYRGDQPQHF.

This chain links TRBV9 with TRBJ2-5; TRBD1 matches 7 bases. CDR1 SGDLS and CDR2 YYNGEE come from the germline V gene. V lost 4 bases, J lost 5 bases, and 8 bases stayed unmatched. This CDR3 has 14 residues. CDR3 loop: CASSPLRGLETQYF. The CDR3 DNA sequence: TGTGCCAGCAGCCCCCTTAGGGGGCTGGAGACCCAGTACTTC.